Listed below are T cell receptor beta chains from one sample, sequenced in a study of T cell responses to AZD1222 COVID-19 vaccine. Data came from immunoSEQ multiplex PCR; TCRdb stores just in-frame clones and leaves some out. The sample contains about 150,000 clones, 90% to 95% of which appear only once. The specimen comprised peripheral blood, sampled 28 days after the second AZD1222 dose. The receptors stem from an adult who received the AZD1222 COVID-19 vaccine. CDR3s include the opening cysteine and the closing phenylalanine or tryptophan. A D gene is named only where the DNA matches it firmly. Only some rows state a clone size, as once, few, many or a class for expanded clones.

d_gene: -
v_gene: TRBV7-2
j_gene: TRBJ1-1
abundance: -
CDR3aa: CASSFSMLSTEAFF
CDR3nt: TGTGCCAGCAGCTTTTCCATGTTAAGCACTGAAGCTTTCTTT

d_gene: -
v_gene: TRBV28
j_gene: TRBJ1-1
abundance: -
CDR3aa: CASSLMTPRGAFF
CDR3nt: TGTGCCAGCAGTTTAATGACCCCCCGGGGAGCTTTCTTT

d_gene: -
v_gene: TRBV7-8
j_gene: TRBJ1-3
abundance: -
CDR3aa: CASSPGGVNTIYF
CDR3nt: TGTGCCAGCAGCCCCGGGGGTGTAAACACCATATATTTT

d_gene: TRBD1
v_gene: TRBV4-1
j_gene: TRBJ1-1
abundance: -
CDR3aa: CASSLSTGLGEAFF
CDR3nt: TGCGCCAGCAGCCTCTCGACAGGGTTGGGTGAAGCTTTCTTT

d_gene: -
v_gene: TRBV12-5
j_gene: TRBJ2-3
abundance: -
CDR3aa: CASCRDFSSTDTQYF
CDR3nt: TGTGCTAGTTGCCGGGACTTTTCTAGCACAGATACGCAGTATTTT

d_gene: -
v_gene: TRBV2
j_gene: TRBJ1-2
abundance: -
CDR3aa: CASRIDSANGYTF
CDR3nt: TGTGCCAGCCGTATAGACAGCGCCAATGGCTACACCTTC

d_gene: -
v_gene: TRBV5-5
j_gene: TRBJ1-5
abundance: -
CDR3aa: CASSLTWTGNSNQPQHF
CDR3nt: TGTGCCAGCAGCCTCACCTGGACGGGCAATAGCAATCAGCCCCAGCATTTT

d_gene: -
v_gene: TRBV7-3
j_gene: TRBJ1-1
abundance: -
CDR3aa: CASSLNPGPGTEAFF
CDR3nt: TGTGCCAGCAGCCTAAACCCGGGACCTGGGACTGAAGCTTTCTTT

d_gene: TRBD1
v_gene: TRBV6-1
j_gene: TRBJ2-3
abundance: -
CDR3aa: CASSVHRDRVTDTQYF
CDR3nt: TGTGCCAGCAGTGTTCACCGGGACAGGGTAACAGATACGCAGTATTTT

d_gene: -
v_gene: TRBV7-9
j_gene: TRBJ1-4
abundance: -
CDR3aa: CASSPSTRNEKLFF
CDR3nt: TGTGCCAGCAGCCCCTCCACACGTAATGAAAAACTGTTTTTT

d_gene: -
v_gene: TRBV27
j_gene: TRBJ1-4
abundance: -
CDR3aa: CASMSPATNEKLFF
CDR3nt: TGTGCCAGCATGTCCCCTGCAACTAATGAAAAACTGTTTTTT

d_gene: -
v_gene: TRBV6-4
j_gene: TRBJ1-1
abundance: -
CDR3aa: CASSDQGGLGSTEAFF
CDR3nt: TGTGCCAGCAGTGACCAAGGGGGGCTTGGGAGCACTGAAGCTTTCTTT

d_gene: -
v_gene: TRBV4-2
j_gene: TRBJ1-2
abundance: -
CDR3aa: CASSQDDSGVGGYTF
CDR3nt: TGTGCCAGCAGCCAAGATGATTCAGGGGTCGGTGGCTACACCTTC

d_gene: -
v_gene: TRBV3-1/TRBV3-2
j_gene: TRBJ2-1
abundance: -
CDR3aa: CASSPRQTPNEQFF
CDR3nt: TGTGCCAGCAGCCCCAGACAGACCCCCAATGAGCAGTTCTTC

d_gene: TRBD1
v_gene: TRBV5-1
j_gene: TRBJ1-5
abundance: -
CDR3aa: CASSLGSGGRNQPQHF
CDR3nt: TGCGCCAGCAGCCTTGGGTCAGGGGGACGAAATCAGCCCCAGCATTTT

d_gene: TRBD1
v_gene: TRBV13
j_gene: TRBJ1-2
abundance: -
CDR3aa: CASSWRPGTGSTNYGYTF
CDR3nt: TGTGCCAGCAGCTGGCGTCCCGGGACAGGGAGCACTAACTATGGCTACACCTTC

d_gene: TRBD1
v_gene: TRBV5-5
j_gene: TRBJ2-7
abundance: -
CDR3aa: CASSLAGQSSSYEQYF
CDR3nt: TGTGCCAGCAGCTTGGCGGGACAGTCGAGCTCCTACGAGCAGTACTTC

d_gene: -
v_gene: TRBV6-5
j_gene: TRBJ1-2
abundance: -
CDR3aa: CASSPDRGVYGYTF
CDR3nt: TGTGCCAGCAGTCCGGACAGAGGAGTATATGGCTACACCTTC

d_gene: -
v_gene: TRBV12-3/TRBV12-4
j_gene: TRBJ2-1
abundance: -
CDR3aa: CASTNRPNNEQFF
CDR3nt: TGTGCCAGCACCAACCGACCGAACAATGAGCAGTTCTTC

d_gene: -
v_gene: TRBV5-1
j_gene: TRBJ1-2
abundance: -
CDR3aa: CASSLSPALGGYTF
CDR3nt: TGCGCCAGCAGCTTGTCCCCGGCGCTGGGAGGCTACACCTTC

d_gene: -
v_gene: TRBV6-5
j_gene: TRBJ2-5
abundance: -
CDR3aa: CASSYSRGEETQYF
CDR3nt: TGTGCCAGCAGTTACTCGAGGGGGGAAGAGACCCAGTACTTC

d_gene: -
v_gene: TRBV27
j_gene: TRBJ1-2
abundance: once
CDR3aa: CASSLSRHYGYTF
CDR3nt: TGTGCCAGCAGTTTAAGCAGACACTATGGCTACACCTTC

d_gene: -
v_gene: TRBV7-9
j_gene: TRBJ1-2
abundance: once
CDR3aa: CASSVKDTANYGYTF
CDR3nt: TGTGCCAGCAGCGTTAAGGACACCGCTAACTATGGCTACACCTTC

d_gene: -
v_gene: TRBV28
j_gene: TRBJ1-1
abundance: -
CDR3aa: CASRTGLGNTEAFF
CDR3nt: TGTGCCAGCAGAACAGGGCTAGGGAACACTGAAGCTTTCTTT

d_gene: -
v_gene: TRBV29-1
j_gene: TRBJ1-1
abundance: -
CDR3aa: CSVEDDTEAFF
CDR3nt: TGCAGCGTTGAAGACGACACTGAAGCTTTCTTT

d_gene: TRBD2
v_gene: TRBV7-2
j_gene: TRBJ2-2
abundance: -
CDR3aa: CASSLSGGDTGELFF
CDR3nt: TGTGCCAGCAGTTTATCGGGGGGGGACACCGGGGAGCTGTTTTTT

d_gene: -
v_gene: TRBV27
j_gene: TRBJ2-2
abundance: -
CDR3aa: CASSPPGLQGWNTGELFF
CDR3nt: TGTGCCAGCAGTCCCCCCGGGCTACAGGGATGGAACACCGGGGAGCTGTTTTTT

d_gene: TRBD1
v_gene: TRBV5-1
j_gene: TRBJ2-3
abundance: -
CDR3aa: CASSLPKYTGDNGDTQYF
CDR3nt: TGCGCCAGCAGCTTGCCAAAATACACAGGGGACAATGGAGATACGCAGTATTTT

d_gene: TRBD1
v_gene: TRBV7-2
j_gene: TRBJ1-5
abundance: -
CDR3aa: CASSSGTVNQPQHF
CDR3nt: TGTGCCAGCAGCTCGGGGACAGTCAATCAGCCCCAGCATTTT

d_gene: -
v_gene: TRBV30
j_gene: TRBJ2-3
abundance: once
CDR3aa: CAWSVLGTSTDTQYF
CDR3nt: TGTGCCTGGAGTGTATTAGGAACTAGCACAGATACGCAGTATTTT

d_gene: -
v_gene: TRBV29-1
j_gene: TRBJ1-2
abundance: few
CDR3aa: CSVETTDVPNYGYTF
CDR3nt: TGCAGCGTTGAGACCACGGACGTCCCCAACTATGGCTACACCTTC

d_gene: -
v_gene: TRBV2
j_gene: TRBJ2-5
abundance: -
CDR3aa: CASSERAGTQETQYF
CDR3nt: TGTGCCAGCAGTGAAAGGGCGGGGACCCAAGAGACCCAGTACTTC

d_gene: -
v_gene: TRBV5-1
j_gene: TRBJ2-2
abundance: -
CDR3aa: CASSLLWDGANTGELFF
CDR3nt: TGCGCCAGCAGCTTGCTTTGGGACGGTGCGAACACCGGGGAGCTGTTTTTT

d_gene: -
v_gene: TRBV9
j_gene: TRBJ2-7
abundance: -
CDR3aa: CASSGSAHYEQYF
CDR3nt: TGTGCCAGCAGCGGCTCAGCCCACTACGAGCAGTACTTC

d_gene: -
v_gene: TRBV27
j_gene: TRBJ1-2
abundance: -
CDR3aa: CASSLPGGYGYTF
CDR3nt: TGTGCCAGCAGTTTACCGGGAGGCTATGGCTACACCTTC

d_gene: -
v_gene: TRBV2
j_gene: TRBJ2-3
abundance: -
CDR3aa: CASTQQLGTRTSTDTQYF
CDR3nt: TGTGCCAGCACTCAGCAGTTAGGCACCCGAACTAGCACAGATACGCAGTATTTT

d_gene: -
v_gene: TRBV30
j_gene: TRBJ2-7
abundance: -
CDR3aa: CAWTTLGQRREQYF
CDR3nt: TGTGCCTGGACCACCTTGGGACAACGGAGAGAGCAGTACTTC

d_gene: -
v_gene: TRBV28
j_gene: TRBJ2-1
abundance: once
CDR3aa: CASSLRGSPVNEQFF
CDR3nt: TGTGCCAGCAGTTTACGGGGATCGCCGGTGAATGAGCAGTTCTTC

d_gene: -
v_gene: TRBV2
j_gene: TRBJ1-5
abundance: -
CDR3aa: CASTFSRGGQPQHF
CDR3nt: TGTGCCAGCACTTTTAGCAGGGGTGGACAGCCCCAGCATTTT

d_gene: -
v_gene: TRBV18
j_gene: TRBJ1-4
abundance: -
CDR3aa: CASSPTGLREKLFF
CDR3nt: TGTGCCAGCTCACCCACAGGGTTGAGGGAAAAACTGTTTTTT

d_gene: TRBD1
v_gene: TRBV5-1
j_gene: TRBJ2-5
abundance: -
CDR3aa: CASSPTGFGTETQYF
CDR3nt: TGCGCCAGCAGCCCGACAGGGTTTGGTACAGAGACCCAGTACTTC

d_gene: TRBD1
v_gene: TRBV5-6
j_gene: TRBJ1-2
abundance: -
CDR3aa: CASSLRGGSGVYTF
CDR3nt: TGTGCCAGCAGCTTACGAGGGGGCTCGGGGGTCTACACCTTC

d_gene: TRBD2
v_gene: TRBV7-8
j_gene: TRBJ2-3
abundance: -
CDR3aa: CASSLGGLAEDTQYF
CDR3nt: TGTGCCAGCAGCTTAGGGGGCCTAGCGGAAGATACGCAGTATTTT

d_gene: -
v_gene: TRBV30
j_gene: TRBJ1-5
abundance: -
CDR3aa: CAWSLQGDQPQHF
CDR3nt: TGTGCCTGGAGTCTGCAGGGAGATCAGCCCCAGCATTTT

d_gene: -
v_gene: TRBV7-9
j_gene: TRBJ1-1
abundance: -
CDR3aa: CTSTTSLSVNTEAFF
CDR3nt: TGTACCAGCACCACCTCGTTATCGGTGAACACTGAAGCTTTCTTT

d_gene: -
v_gene: TRBV18
j_gene: TRBJ2-5
abundance: -
CDR3aa: CASSPLAIHLETQYF
CDR3nt: TGTGCCAGCTCACCACTAGCGATTCACCTCGAGACCCAGTACTTC

d_gene: TRBD2
v_gene: TRBV3-1/TRBV3-2
j_gene: TRBJ2-1
abundance: -
CDR3aa: CASSQDISGGRTYNEQFF
CDR3nt: TGTGCCAGCAGCCAAGATATCAGCGGGGGCCGAACCTACAATGAGCAGTTCTTC

d_gene: TRBD1
v_gene: TRBV2
j_gene: TRBJ2-1
abundance: -
CDR3aa: CASSDRTGSSKQFF
CDR3nt: TGTGCCAGCAGTGATAGGACAGGGTCTTCTAAGCAGTTCTTC